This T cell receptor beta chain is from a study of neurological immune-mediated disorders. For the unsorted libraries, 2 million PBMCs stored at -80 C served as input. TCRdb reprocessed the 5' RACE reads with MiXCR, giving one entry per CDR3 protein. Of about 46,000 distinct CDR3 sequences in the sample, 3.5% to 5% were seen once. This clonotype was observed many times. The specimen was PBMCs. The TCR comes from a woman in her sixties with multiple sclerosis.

CDR3 region: CASSQDTAGGGIQYF. CDR3 nucleotide sequence: TGTGCCAGCAGCCAAGATACAGCGGGAGGCGGCATTCAGTACTTC. The rearrangement joins TRBV3-1 to TRBJ2-4; 9 bases map to TRBD2. Germline V gene sequence: CDR1 LGHDT, CDR2 YNNKEL (reference sequence). Unmatched junction bases numbered 6, after V lost 0 bases and J lost 9 bases. CDR3 length: 15 residues.